Detailed here is one T cell receptor beta chain. No antigen is known for it. The sample originates from a study of T-cell memory formation after mild COVID-19. On the study more broadly: The study found TCR clusters largely donor specific. Overall study findings and caveats: Clones that got smaller from day 15 to 85 had even CD4/CD8, while clones growing later tipped toward CD4+. CD4+ clones that contracted lay mainly in CM and EM; CD8+ ones lay in EMRA.

Using its own MiXCR run on the 5' RACE reads, TCRdb lists one record per CDR3 protein. In the table there are a few hundred thousand distinct CDR3 sequences, 14% of which are singletons. The CDR3 is made up of 15 amino acids. The germline gives CDR1 KGHSH, CDR2 LQKENI. V gave up 0 bases and J gave up 2 bases, with 10 bases separating them. The chain joins TRBV18 to TRBJ2-5; the D is unclear. The sequencing sample was made of PBMCs or a T cell subset sorted from them (not recorded which). This clonotype was obtained from a man aged 18 to 29 who had mild COVID-19 (a few samples of this study predate the infection). Cell type and time point are not known. The CDR3 loop reads CASSPPIGRQETQYF. The CDR3 DNA is TGTGCCAGCTCACCACCGATCGGACGACAAGAGACCCAGTACTTC. Full variable domain (missing parts from reference TRBV18 and TRBJ2-5): NAGVMQNPRHLVRRRGQEARLRCSPMKGHSHVYWYRQLPEEGLKFMVYLQKENIIDESGMPKERFSAEFPKEGPSILRIQQVVRGDSAAYFCASSPPIGRQETQYFGPGTRLLVL.